This TCR beta chain originates from a study of control samples from healthy donors and cancer patients. Profiled with immunoSEQ multiplex PCR; TCRdb holds only in-frame clones, not every one. The table lists approximately 94,000 clones, 86% of them singletons. Material: blood. The receptor was derived from a woman aged 45-65 years in good health.

The CDR3: CASSFQENTEAFF. The CDR3 bases are TGTGCCAGCAGTTTTCAGGAGAACACTGAAGCTTTCTTT. The chain links TRBV12-3 or TRBV12-4 to TRBJ1-1; D remains ambiguous. This CDR3 contains 13 residues. V shed 3 bases and J shed 1 base, with 6 bases lying between them.